This T cell receptor (beta chain) was observed in a study of T-cell memory formation after mild COVID-19. Study as a whole: Each donor largely had its own TCR clusters.

Whole-study results and caveats: CD4+ contracting clones were found mainly in CM and EM, and CD8+ ones in EMRA.

Germline lookup yields CDR1 SGHTA and CDR2 FQGTGA. This CDR3 spans 15 amino acids. V was pared by 5 bases and J by 3 bases, with 8 bases of the junction left unmatched. Sample barcodes and UMIs were carried by the TCR alpha and TCR beta cDNA libraries that 5'RACE generated with constant-segment primers. TCRdb re-derived calls from the 5' RACE reads in MiXCR, one entry per CDR3 protein. The sample shows 40,000 or so distinct CDR3 sequences, 6% to 8.5% of them seen only once. With regard to this clonotype: The antigen is undetermined.

Sequenced: PBMCs or a T cell subset sorted from them (not recorded which). The chain links TRBV7-3 to TRBJ2-3, with 7 bases fitting TRBD2. This TCR derives from an adult who had mild COVID-19 (a few samples of this study predate the infection). Cell type and time point are not known. In DNA, the CDR3 is TGTGCCAGCAGCCCAAATCCTAGCGGAACAGATACGCAGTATTTT. Translating it yields CASSPNPSGTDTQYF.